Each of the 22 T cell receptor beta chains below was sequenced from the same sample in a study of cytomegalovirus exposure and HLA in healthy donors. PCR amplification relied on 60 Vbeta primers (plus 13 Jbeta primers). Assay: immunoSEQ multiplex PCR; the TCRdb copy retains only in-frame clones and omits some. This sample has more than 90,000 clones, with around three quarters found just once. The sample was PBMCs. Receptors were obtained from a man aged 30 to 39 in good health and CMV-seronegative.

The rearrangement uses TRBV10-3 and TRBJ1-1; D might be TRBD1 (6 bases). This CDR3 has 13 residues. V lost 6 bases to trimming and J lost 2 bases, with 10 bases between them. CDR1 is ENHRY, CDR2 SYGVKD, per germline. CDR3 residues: CAISAQGNTEAFF. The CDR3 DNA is TGTGCCATCAGCGCACAGGGTAACACTGAAGCTTTCTTT.

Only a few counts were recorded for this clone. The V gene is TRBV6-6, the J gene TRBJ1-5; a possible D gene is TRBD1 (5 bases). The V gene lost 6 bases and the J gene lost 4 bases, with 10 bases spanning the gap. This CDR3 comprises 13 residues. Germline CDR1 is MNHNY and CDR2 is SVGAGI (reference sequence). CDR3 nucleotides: TGTGCCAGCAGACTACAGGCTAATCAGCCCCAGCATTTT. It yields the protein CASRLQANQPQHF.

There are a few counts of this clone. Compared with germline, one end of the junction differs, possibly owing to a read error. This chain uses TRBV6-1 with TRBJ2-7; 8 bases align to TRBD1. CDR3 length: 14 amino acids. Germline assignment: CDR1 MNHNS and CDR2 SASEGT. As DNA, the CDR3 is TGTGCCAGCAGAGTCTATCAGGAGACAGGGGATCACATATTC. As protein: CASRVYQETGDHIF.

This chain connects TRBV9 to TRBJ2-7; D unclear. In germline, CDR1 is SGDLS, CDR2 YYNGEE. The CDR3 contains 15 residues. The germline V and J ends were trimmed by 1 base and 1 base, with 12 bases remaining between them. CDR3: CASSVNSYSSYEQYF. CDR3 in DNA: TGTGCCAGCAGCGTAAACAGTTACAGTTCCTACGAGCAGTACTTC.

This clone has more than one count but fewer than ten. This CDR3 reads CASSGGLQPQHF. CDR3 DNA: TGTGCCAGCAGCGGAGGTCTTCAGCCCCAGCATTTT. The chain joins TRBV5-6 to TRBJ1-5; D not resolved. Germline V gives CDR1 SGHDT, CDR2 YYEEEE. The V end lost 4 bases, the J end lost 6 bases, and 8 bases lay between the germline ends. This CDR3 spans 12 amino acids.

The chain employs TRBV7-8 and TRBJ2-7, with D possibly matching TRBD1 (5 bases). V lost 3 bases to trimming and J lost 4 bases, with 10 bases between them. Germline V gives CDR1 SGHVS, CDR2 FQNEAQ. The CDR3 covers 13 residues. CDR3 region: CASSFPREYEQYF. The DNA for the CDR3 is TGTGCCAGCAGCTTTCCCAGGGAATACGAGCAGTACTTC.

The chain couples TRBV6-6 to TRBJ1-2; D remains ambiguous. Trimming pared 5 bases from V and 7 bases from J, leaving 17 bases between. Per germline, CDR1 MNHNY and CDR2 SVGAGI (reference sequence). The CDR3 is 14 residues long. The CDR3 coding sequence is TGTGCCAGCAGTCTACGGGAGAACGTCGGTGGCTACACCTTC. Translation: CASSLRENVGGYTF.

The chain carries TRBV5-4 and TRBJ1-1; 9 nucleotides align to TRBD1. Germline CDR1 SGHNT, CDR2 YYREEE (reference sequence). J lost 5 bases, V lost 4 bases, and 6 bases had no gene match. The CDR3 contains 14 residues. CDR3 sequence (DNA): TGTGCCAGCAGCCCGCCGGACAGGGGAACTGAAGCTTTCTTT. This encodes CASSPPDRGTEAFF.

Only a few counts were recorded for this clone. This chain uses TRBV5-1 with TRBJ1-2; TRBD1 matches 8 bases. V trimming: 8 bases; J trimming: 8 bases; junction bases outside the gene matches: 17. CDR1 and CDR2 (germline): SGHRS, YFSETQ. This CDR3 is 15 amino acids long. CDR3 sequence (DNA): TGCGCCAGGGAAGGAAACAGGGGGACTTCGACGGGCTACACCTTC. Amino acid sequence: CAREGNRGTSTGYTF.

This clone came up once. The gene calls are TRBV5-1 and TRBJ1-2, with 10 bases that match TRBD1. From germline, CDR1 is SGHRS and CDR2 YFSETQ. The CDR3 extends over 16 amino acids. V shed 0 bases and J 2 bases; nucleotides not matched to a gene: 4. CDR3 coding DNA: TGCGCCAGCAGCTTGGCCGGGACAGGGGTGAACTATGGCTACACCTTC. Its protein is CASSLAGTGVNYGYTF.

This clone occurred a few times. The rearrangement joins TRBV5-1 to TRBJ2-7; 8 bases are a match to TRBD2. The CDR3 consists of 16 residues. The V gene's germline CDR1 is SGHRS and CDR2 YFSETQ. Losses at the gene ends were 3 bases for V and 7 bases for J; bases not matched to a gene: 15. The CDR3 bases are TGCGCCAGCAGCTCGGGAGGACTAGCTCGTATCTGGGAGCAGTACGTC. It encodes CASSSGGLARIWEQYV.

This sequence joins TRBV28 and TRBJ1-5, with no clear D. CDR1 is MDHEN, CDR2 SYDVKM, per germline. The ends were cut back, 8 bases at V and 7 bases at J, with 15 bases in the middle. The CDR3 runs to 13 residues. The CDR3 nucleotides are TGTGCCAGCGACGGGGTCCGGAGACAGCCCCAGCATTTT. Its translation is CASDGVRRQPQHF.

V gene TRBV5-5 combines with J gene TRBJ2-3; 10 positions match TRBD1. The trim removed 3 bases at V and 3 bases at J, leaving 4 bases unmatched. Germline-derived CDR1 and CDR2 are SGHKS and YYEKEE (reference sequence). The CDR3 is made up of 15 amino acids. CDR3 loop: CASSSDRGRTDTQYF. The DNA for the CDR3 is TGTGCCAGCAGCTCCGACAGGGGGCGGACAGATACGCAGTATTTT.

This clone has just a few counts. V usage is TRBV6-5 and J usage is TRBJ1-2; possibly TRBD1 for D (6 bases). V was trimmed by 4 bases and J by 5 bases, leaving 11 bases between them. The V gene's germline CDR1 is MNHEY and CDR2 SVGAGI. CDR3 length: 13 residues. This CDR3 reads CASSSQGPYGYTF. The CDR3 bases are TGTGCCAGCAGTTCCCAGGGGCCTTATGGCTACACCTTC.

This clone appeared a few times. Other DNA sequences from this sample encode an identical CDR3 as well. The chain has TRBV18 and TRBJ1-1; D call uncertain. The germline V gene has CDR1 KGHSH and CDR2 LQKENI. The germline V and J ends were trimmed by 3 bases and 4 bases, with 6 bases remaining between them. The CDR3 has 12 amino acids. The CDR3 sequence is CASSPTGTEAFF. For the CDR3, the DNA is TGTGCCAGCTCACCCACGGGCACTGAAGCTTTCTTT.

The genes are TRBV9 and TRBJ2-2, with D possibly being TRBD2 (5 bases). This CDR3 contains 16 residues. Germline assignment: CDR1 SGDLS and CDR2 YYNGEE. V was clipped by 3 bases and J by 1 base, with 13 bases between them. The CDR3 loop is CASSELPGVNTGELFF. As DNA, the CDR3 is TGTGCCAGCAGCGAGCTACCCGGGGTGAACACCGGGGAGCTGTTTTTT.

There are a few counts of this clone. The CDR3 sequence is CAIISAENTEAFF. Written as DNA, the CDR3 is TGTGCCATCATATCCGCAGAAAACACTGAAGCTTTCTTT. This chain links TRBV10-3 with TRBJ1-1; D gene unclear. The germline V gene encodes CDR1 ENHRY and CDR2 SYGVKD. V was shortened by 7 bases and J by 2 bases, with 11 bases between the two germline ends. The CDR3 has 13 amino acids.

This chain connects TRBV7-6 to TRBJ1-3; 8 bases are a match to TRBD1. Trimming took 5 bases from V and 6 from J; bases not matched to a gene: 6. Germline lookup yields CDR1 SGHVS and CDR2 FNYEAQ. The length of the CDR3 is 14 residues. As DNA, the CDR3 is TGTGCCAGCAGCCCAGGGGGCTCAGTAAACACCATATATTTT. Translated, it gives CASSPGGSVNTIYF.

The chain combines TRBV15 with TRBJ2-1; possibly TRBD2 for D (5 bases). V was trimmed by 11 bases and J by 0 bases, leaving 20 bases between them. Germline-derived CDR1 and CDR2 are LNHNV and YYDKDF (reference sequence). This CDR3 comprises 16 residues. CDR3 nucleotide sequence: TGTGCCTCAGCATGGGAGACCGCCGACTCCTACAATGAGCAGTTCTTC. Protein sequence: CASAWETADSYNEQFF.

For the CDR3, the DNA is TGTGCCAGCAGACAGGGTCCGAACACCGGGGAGCTGTTTTTT. Encoded protein: CASRQGPNTGELFF. The chain couples TRBV7-3 to TRBJ2-2; D is perhaps TRBD1 (6 bases). Between the trimmed V and J ends, which lost 6 bases and 0 bases, there was a span of 8 bases. CDR3 length: 14 amino acids. From germline, CDR1 is SGHTA and CDR2 FQGTGA.

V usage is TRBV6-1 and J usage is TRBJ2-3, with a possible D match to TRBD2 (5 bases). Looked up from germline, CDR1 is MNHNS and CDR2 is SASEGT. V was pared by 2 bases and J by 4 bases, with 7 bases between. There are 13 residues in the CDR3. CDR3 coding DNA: TGTGCCAGCAGTGAAATCGGGGCAGATACGCAGTATTTT. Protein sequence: CASSEIGADTQYF.

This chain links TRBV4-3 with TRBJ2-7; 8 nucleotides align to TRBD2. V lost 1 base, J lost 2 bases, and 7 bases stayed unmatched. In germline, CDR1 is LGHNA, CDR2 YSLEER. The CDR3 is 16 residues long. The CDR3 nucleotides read TGCGCCAGCAGCCAAGTTTCGCGGGGGGTCACCTACGAGCAGTACTTC. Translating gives CASSQVSRGVTYEQYF.